This T cell receptor beta chain was captured by sequencing in a study of beta chain features in type 1 diabetes. The CDR3 totals 16 residues. V gave up 7 bases and J gave up 4 bases; unmatched junction bases: 11. Germline CDR1 LNHDA, CDR2 SQIVND (reference sequence). As every portion of the isolated RNA was reverse transcribed, the sequencing read expressed TCRB transcripts. The method was immunoSEQ multiplex PCR; TCRdb's version includes in-frame clones alone and lacks a portion of them. The repertoire has roughly 350,000 clones, 9.5% to 10% of them found once; the top ten carry 0.55% to 0.75%. Concerning this clone itself: Its specificity is unknown.

Findings and caveats of the study: Moderately but significantly shorter TCRB CDR3s were found in Type 1 diabetes patients in all four CD4+ subsets.

J is TRBJ1-5 and V is TRBV19; 9 nucleotides agree with TRBD1. This clonotype originated in a man aged 30 to 39 with type 1 diabetes. What was sequenced was central memory CD4+ T cells from blood. The CDR3 protein is CASTQRTDRGNQPQHF. Written as DNA, the CDR3 is TGTGCCAGTACTCAAAGAACGGACAGGGGAAATCAGCCCCAGCATTTT. The entire variable domain, with the rest obtained from reference TRBV19 and TRBJ1-5, is as follows: DGGITQSPKYLFRKEGQNVTLSCEQNLNHDAMYWYRQDPGQGLRLIYYSQIVNDFQKGDIAEGYSVSREKKESFPLTVTSAQKNPTAFYLCASTQRTDRGNQPQHFGDGTRLSIL.